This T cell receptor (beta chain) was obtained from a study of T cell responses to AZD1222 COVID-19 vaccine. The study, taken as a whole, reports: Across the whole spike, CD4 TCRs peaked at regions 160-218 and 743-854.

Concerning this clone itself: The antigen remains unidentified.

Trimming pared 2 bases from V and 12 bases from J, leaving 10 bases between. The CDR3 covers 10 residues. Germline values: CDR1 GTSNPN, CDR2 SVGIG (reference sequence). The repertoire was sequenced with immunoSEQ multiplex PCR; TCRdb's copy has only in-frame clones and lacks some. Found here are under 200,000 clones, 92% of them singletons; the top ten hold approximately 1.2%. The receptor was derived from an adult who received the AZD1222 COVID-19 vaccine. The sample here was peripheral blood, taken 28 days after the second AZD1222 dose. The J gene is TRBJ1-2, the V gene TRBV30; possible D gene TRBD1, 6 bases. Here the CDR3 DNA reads TGTGCCTGGAGTAAGGGGGTGAACACCTTC. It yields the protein CAWSKGVNTF.